Following are 24 T cell receptor beta chains from one sample sequenced in a study of Ad26.COV2.S vaccination and SARS-CoV-2 variants. Treatment given: some 20 received Ad26.COV2.S at low or high dose, single or two shots; roughly five received placebo; per-sample allocation not given. Collection of the samples took place on day 63 after the first injection of vaccine or placebo. Method: immunoSEQ multiplex PCR; TCRdb's copy keeps in-frame clones and lacks some. The table records 400,000 to 450,000 clones, over 75% of them present only once. The material was peripheral blood, obtained in a trial of Ad26.COV2.S vaccine versus placebo. The receptors come from a person aged 18-65 years who received the Ad26.COV2.S COVID-19 vaccine or a placebo.

The rearrangement links TRBV11-2 to TRBJ1-1; tentative D call: TRBD1 (6 bases). The CDR3 runs 14 residues. Trimming pared 0 bases from V and 7 bases from J, leaving 12 bases between. Germline-derived CDR1 and CDR2 are SGHAT and FQNNGV. The CDR3 here is CASSLDHGQNEAFF. The CDR3, as DNA: TGTGCCAGCAGCTTAGATCATGGACAGAATGAAGCTTTCTTT.

This clone was counted only a few times. The V gene is TRBV20-1, the J gene TRBJ2-5; no clear D gene. This CDR3 is 11 amino acids long. From germline, CDR1 is DFQATT and CDR2 SNEGSKA (reference sequence). Trimming took off 7 bases at V and 0 bases at J, with 6 bases between the two ends. CDR3 in amino acids: CSGHYQETQYF. The CDR3 DNA is TGCAGTGGGCACTACCAAGAGACCCAGTACTTC.

This clone was counted ten times or more. This chain uses TRBV5-6 with TRBJ2-2; 9 bases are a match to TRBD2. Losses at the gene ends were 3 bases for V and 5 bases for J; bases not matched to a gene: 8. The CDR3 extends over 16 amino acids. The germline V gene encodes CDR1 SGHDT and CDR2 YYEEEE. CDR3 in amino acids: CASSSGREGRTGELFF. In DNA form, the CDR3 reads TGTGCCAGCAGCTCGGGGCGGGAGGGCCGAACCGGGGAGCTGTTTTTT.

The rearrangement uses TRBV11-2 and TRBJ2-3; 10 bases line up with TRBD1. The V and J ends lost 2 bases and 0 bases, in that order; junction bases with no gene match: 2. The V gene's germline CDR1 is SGHAT and CDR2 FQNNGV. The CDR3 consists of 16 residues. The CDR3: CASSLRTGGSTDTQYF. Written as DNA, the CDR3 is TGTGCCAGCAGCTTACGGACAGGGGGGAGCACAGATACGCAGTATTTT. The full variable domain, rest sourced from reference TRBV11-2 and TRBJ2-3, is EAGVAQSPRYKIIEKRQSVAFWCNPISGHATLYWYQQILGQGPKLLIQFQNNGVVDDSQLPKDRFSAERLKGVDSTLKIQPAKLEDSAVYLCASSLRTGGSTDTQYFGPGTRLTVL.

This clone was seen a single time. The chain employs TRBV6-2 or TRBV6-3 and TRBJ2-2; 8 bases are a match to TRBD1. Unmatched junction bases numbered 14, after V lost 5 bases and J lost 6 bases. CDR1 MNHEY and CDR2 SVGEGT come from the germline V gene. The CDR3 extends over 17 amino acids. CDR3 in amino acids: CASSKTAGGANSGELFF. CDR3 DNA sequence: TGTGCCAGCAGTAAAACCGCAGGGGGCGCGAATTCCGGGGAGCTGTTTTTT.

The chain combines TRBV11-2 with TRBJ2-1; 9 nucleotides line up with TRBD2. Unmatched junction bases numbered 13, after V lost 1 base and J lost 3 bases. This CDR3 spans 19 amino acids. Germline CDR1 reads SGHAT; CDR2 reads FQNNGV. The CDR3 here is CASSLVRGVAGAIYNEQFF. The CDR3 coding sequence is TGTGCCAGCAGCTTAGTACGCGGGGTAGCGGGAGCCATCTACAATGAGCAGTTCTTC.

The gene calls are TRBV18 and TRBJ1-1; TRBD1 aligns across 8 bases. V lost 4 bases and J lost 2; bases outside the gene matches: 6. The germline V gene encodes CDR1 KGHSH and CDR2 LQKENI. The CDR3 totals 15 residues. The CDR3 loop reads CASSRVGQGNTEAFF. The CDR3 DNA sequence: TGTGCCAGCTCACGGGTTGGACAGGGAAACACTGAAGCTTTCTTT.

The chain is built from TRBV7-9 and TRBJ2-7; no definite D call. CDR1 and CDR2 (germline): SEHNR, FQNEAQ (reference sequence). V was clipped by 5 bases and J by 4 bases, with 12 bases between them. CDR3 length: 13 residues. In DNA, the CDR3 is TGTGCCAGCAGCCCCCCCAGGCAGTACGAGCAGTACTTC. It encodes CASSPPRQYEQYF.

The CDR3: CASSQGPQGARTGELFF. DNA for the CDR3: TGCGCCAGCAGCCAAGGACCCCAGGGGGCAAGAACCGGGGAGCTGTTTTTT. The rearrangement links TRBV4-1 to TRBJ2-2, with TRBD1 identical over 8 bases. V shed 1 base, J shed 5 bases, and the junction held 9 bases outside the gene matches. Germline CDR1 reads MGHRA; CDR2 reads YSYEKL. This CDR3 spans 17 amino acids.

The V call is TRBV7-8, the J call TRBJ2-6; TRBD1 matches 9 bases. The CDR3 totals 17 residues. After removal of 5 bases from V and 2 bases from J, the junction contained 7 bases not matched to a gene. Germline V gene lookup returns CDR1 SGHVS and CDR2 FQNEAQ. This CDR3 reads CASSDRGEGTGANVLTF. The CDR3 DNA reads as TGTGCCAGCAGCGACAGGGGGGAAGGGACTGGGGCCAACGTCCTGACTTTC.

The chain recombines TRBV7-9 with TRBJ2-3; 8 nucleotides match TRBD2. CDR3 length: 17 residues. Per the germline V gene, CDR1 is SEHNR and CDR2 is FQNEAQ (reference sequence). The junction had 7 bases not matched to a gene; V was cut back by 2 bases and J by 0 bases. The CDR3 protein is CASSLRSSGLSTDTQYF. CDR3 coding DNA: TGTGCCAGCAGCTTAAGGTCTAGCGGGTTAAGCACAGATACGCAGTATTTT.

This chain links TRBV7-9 with TRBJ2-3; a weak D match, TRBD1 (5 bases). The germline CDR1 and CDR2 sequences are SEHNR and FQNEAQ (reference sequence). The V and J ends lost 5 bases and 5 bases respectively, with 5 bases between them. The CDR3 spans 11 residues. CDR3 sequence reads: CASSQGDTQYF. The CDR3 DNA reads TGTGCCAGCAGCCAGGGAGATACGCAGTATTTT.

Here the CDR3 reads CASSSGQGAYYEQYF. The CDR3, as DNA: TGTGCCAGCAGTAGCGGACAGGGGGCATATTACGAGCAGTACTTC. The V gene is TRBV6-5, the J gene TRBJ2-7; 11 nucleotides align to TRBD1. This CDR3 spans 15 amino acids. Germline lookup yields CDR1 MNHEY and CDR2 SVGAGI. V shed 5 bases and J 4 bases; nucleotides not matched to a gene: 7.

This chain uses TRBV27 with TRBJ2-3; possible D gene TRBD2, 5 bases. The CDR3 has 16 amino acids. V was pared by 2 bases and J by 2 bases, with 14 bases between. Germline V gives CDR1 MNHEY, CDR2 SMNVEV (reference sequence). Here the CDR3 reads CASSLAPGSITDTQYF. The CDR3, as DNA: TGTGCCAGCAGTTTAGCCCCTGGGAGTATCACAGATACGCAGTATTTT.

The chain employs TRBV9 and TRBJ2-1, with D possibly matching TRBD2 (5 bases). The CDR3 sequence is 13 residues long. CDR1 SGDLS and CDR2 YYNGEE come from the germline V gene. Trimming took off 4 bases at V and 3 bases at J, with 8 bases between the two ends. In DNA form, the CDR3 reads TGTGCCAGCAGCTTGAGCGGCTACAATGAGCAGTTCTTC. Protein sequence: CASSLSGYNEQFF. Full variable domain (remainder filled in from reference TRBV9 and TRBJ2-1): DSGVTQTPKHLITATGQRVTLRCSPRSGDLSVYWYQQSLDQGLQFLIQYYNGEERAKGNILERFSAQQFPDLHSELNLSSLELGDSALYFCASSLSGYNEQFFGPGTRLTVL.

This sequence joins TRBV6-5 and TRBJ1-6, with D tentatively TRBD1 (6 bases). Germline V gives CDR1 MNHEY, CDR2 SVGAGI. The V end was cut by 4 bases, the J end by 7 bases, with 11 bases between. The CDR3 has 14 amino acids. CDR3 sequence: CASSFPGANSPLHF. CDR3 sequence (DNA): TGTGCCAGCAGTTTTCCGGGGGCGAATTCACCCCTCCACTTT.

This clone was seen just once. The chain is built from TRBV7-2 and TRBJ2-3, with D unresolved. This CDR3 spans 13 amino acids. The ends were cut back, 1 base at V and 1 base at J, with 3 bases in the middle. Germline V lookup: CDR1 SGHTA, CDR2 FQGNSA. CDR3 coding DNA: TGTGCCAGCAGCTTAGATGGCACAGATACGCAGTATTTT. Translation gives CASSLDGTDTQYF. Drawing the rest from reference TRBV7-2 and TRBJ2-3, the complete variable domain is GAGVSQSPSNKVTEKGKDVELRCDPISGHTALYWYRQSLGQGLEFLIYFQGNSAPDKSGLPSDRFSAERTGGSVSTLTIQRTQQEDSAVYLCASSLDGTDTQYFGPGTRLTVL.

The genes are TRBV6-2 or TRBV6-3 and TRBJ2-2; TRBD2 aligns across 7 bases. The CDR3 runs to 19 residues. V gave up 0 bases and J gave up 0 bases; unmatched junction bases: 10. CDR1 and CDR2 (germline): MNHEY, SVGEGT. The DNA for the CDR3 is TGTGCCAGCAGTTACTCGATGGGACTAACGCGAACGAACACCGGGGAGCTGTTTTTT. The encoded protein is CASSYSMGLTRTNTGELFF.

The chain employs TRBV10-3 and TRBJ1-1; D is ambiguous. V was clipped by 4 bases and J by 2 bases, with 8 bases between them. This CDR3 contains 13 residues. The germline V gene has CDR1 ENHRY and CDR2 SYGVKD. CDR3 region: CAISVYTNTEAFF. The CDR3 coding sequence is TGTGCCATCAGTGTATACACCAACACTGAAGCTTTCTTT.

This rearrangement joins TRBV25-1 to TRBJ2-2; 8 bases line up with TRBD1. Germline V gene sequence: CDR1 MGHDK, CDR2 SYGVNS. The J segment lost 3 bases and the V segment lost 3 bases, leaving 6 bases of the junction unmatched. This CDR3 is 16 amino acids long. CDR3 amino acids: CASSDSGTGDTGELFF. CDR3 nucleotides: TGTGCCAGCAGTGATTCCGGGACAGGTGACACCGGGGAGCTGTTTTTT. The complete variable domain, with remaining parts taken from reference TRBV25-1 and TRBJ2-2, reads EADIYQTPRYLVIGTGKKITLECSQTMGHDKMYWYQQDPGMELHLIHYSYGVNSTEKGDLSSESTVSRIRTEHFPLTLESARPSHTSQYLCASSDSGTGDTGELFFGEGSRLTVL.

V usage is TRBV29-1 and J usage is TRBJ2-7, with D possibly being TRBD1 or TRBD2 (6 bases each). V gave up 4 bases and J gave up 2 bases, with 9 bases separating them. The CDR3 totals 12 residues. Germline values: CDR1 SQVTM, CDR2 ANQGSEA. The CDR3, as DNA: TGCAGCGTTGTAGGGGGGCCCTACGAGCAGTACTTC. Translation: CSVVGGPYEQYF.

The CDR3 DNA reads as TGTGCCAGCAGCCCCTATGGCCCGGACGATGAGCAGTTCTTC. The encoded protein is CASSPYGPDDEQFF. The rearrangement uses TRBV7-8 and TRBJ2-1; D call uncertain. Looked up from germline, CDR1 is SGHVS and CDR2 is FQNEAQ. Between the trimmed V and J ends, which lost 5 bases and 8 bases, there was a span of 16 bases. CDR3 length: 14 residues.

The V and J genes are TRBV6-2 or TRBV6-3 and TRBJ1-5; TRBD1 matches at 7 bases. The CDR3 covers 14 residues. From germline, CDR1 is MNHEY and CDR2 SVGEGT. Trimming cost V 2 bases and J 2 bases; bases outside gene matches: 0. The CDR3: CASSYTGGNQPQHF. The CDR3 nucleotides are TGTGCCAGCAGTTACACAGGGGGCAATCAGCCCCAGCATTTT.

On this clone: Distinct nucleotide sequences in the sample also encode this CDR3. V and J are TRBV9 and TRBJ1-3; unclear D gene. CDR3 length equals 14 residues. Trimming shortened V by 1 base and J by 1 base, and 6 bases separated the two germline ends. CDR1 SGDLS and CDR2 YYNGEE come from the germline V gene. CDR3 region: CASSVSGSGNTIYF. The CDR3 DNA follows: TGTGCCAGCAGCGTATCGGGGTCTGGAAACACCATATATTTT. The whole variable domain, remainder taken from reference TRBV9 and TRBJ1-3, is DSGVTQTPKHLITATGQRVTLRCSPRSGDLSVYWYQQSLDQGLQFLIQYYNGEERAKGNILERFSAQQFPDLHSELNLSSLELGDSALYFCASSVSGSGNTIYFGEGSWLTVV.